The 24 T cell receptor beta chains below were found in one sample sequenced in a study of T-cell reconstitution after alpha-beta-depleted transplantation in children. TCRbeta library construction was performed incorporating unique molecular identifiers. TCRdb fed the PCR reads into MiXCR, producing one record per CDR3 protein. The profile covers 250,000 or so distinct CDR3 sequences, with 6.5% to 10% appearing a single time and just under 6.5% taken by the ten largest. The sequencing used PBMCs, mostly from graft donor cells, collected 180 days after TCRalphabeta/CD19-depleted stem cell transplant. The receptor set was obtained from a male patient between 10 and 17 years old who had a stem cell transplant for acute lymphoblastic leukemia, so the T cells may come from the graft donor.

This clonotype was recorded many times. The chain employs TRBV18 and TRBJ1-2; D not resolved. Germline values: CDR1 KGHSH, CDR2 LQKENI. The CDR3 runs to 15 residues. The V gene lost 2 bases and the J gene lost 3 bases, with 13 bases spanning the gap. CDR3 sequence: CASSPSPRIYYGYTF. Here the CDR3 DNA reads TGTGCCAGCTCACCATCCCCCAGGATCTACTATGGCTACACCTTC.

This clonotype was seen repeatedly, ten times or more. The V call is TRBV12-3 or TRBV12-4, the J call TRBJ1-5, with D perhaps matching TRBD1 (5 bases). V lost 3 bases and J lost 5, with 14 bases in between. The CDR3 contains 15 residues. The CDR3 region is CASSLGRAQYQPQHF. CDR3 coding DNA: TGTGCCAGCAGTTTGGGCAGGGCTCAGTATCAGCCCCAGCATTTT.

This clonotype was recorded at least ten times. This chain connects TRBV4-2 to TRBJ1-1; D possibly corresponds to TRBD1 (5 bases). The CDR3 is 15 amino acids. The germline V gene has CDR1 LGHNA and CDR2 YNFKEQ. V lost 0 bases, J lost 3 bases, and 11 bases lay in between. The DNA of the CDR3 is TGTGCCAGCAGCCAAGAAGGGGCCGAAGACACTGAAGCTTTCTTT. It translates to CASSQEGAEDTEAFF.

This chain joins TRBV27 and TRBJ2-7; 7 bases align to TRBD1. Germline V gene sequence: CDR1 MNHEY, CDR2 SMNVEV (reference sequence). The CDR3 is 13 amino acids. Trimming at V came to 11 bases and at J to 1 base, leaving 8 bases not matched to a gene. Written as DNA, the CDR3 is TGTGCCTCCCACAACAGGGGATCCTACGAGCAGTACTTC. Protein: CASHNRGSYEQYF.

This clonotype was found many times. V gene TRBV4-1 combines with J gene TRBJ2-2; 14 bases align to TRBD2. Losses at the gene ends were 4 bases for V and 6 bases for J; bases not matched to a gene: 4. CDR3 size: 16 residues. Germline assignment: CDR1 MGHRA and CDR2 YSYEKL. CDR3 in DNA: TGCGCCAGCAGCCGGGGACTAGCGGGAGCGGCCGGGGAGCTGTTTTTT. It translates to CASSRGLAGAAGELFF.

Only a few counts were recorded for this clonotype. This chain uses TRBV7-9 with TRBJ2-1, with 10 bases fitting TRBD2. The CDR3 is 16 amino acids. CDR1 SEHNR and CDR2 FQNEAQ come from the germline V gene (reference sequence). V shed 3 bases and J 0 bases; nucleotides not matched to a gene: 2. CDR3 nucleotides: TGTGCCAGCAGCTTTAAGCGGGAGGGCTCCTACAATGAGCAGTTCTTC. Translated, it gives CASSFKREGSYNEQFF.

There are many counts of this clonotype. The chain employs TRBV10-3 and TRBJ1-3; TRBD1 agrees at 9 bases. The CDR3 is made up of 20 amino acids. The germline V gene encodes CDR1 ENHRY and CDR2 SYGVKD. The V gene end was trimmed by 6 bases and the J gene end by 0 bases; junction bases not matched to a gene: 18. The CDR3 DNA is TGTGCCATCAGCCCATTCCGGGACAGGGAATCGAGGCCCTCTGGAAACACCATATATTTT. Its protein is CAISPFRDRESRPSGNTIYF.

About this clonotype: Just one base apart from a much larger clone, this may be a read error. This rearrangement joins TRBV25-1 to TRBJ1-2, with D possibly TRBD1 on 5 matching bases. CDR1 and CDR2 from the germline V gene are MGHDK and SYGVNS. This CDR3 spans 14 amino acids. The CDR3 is CASSGLGREGGYPF. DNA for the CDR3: TGTGCCAGCAGTGGCCTGGGCAGGGAGGGCGGCTACCCCTTC.

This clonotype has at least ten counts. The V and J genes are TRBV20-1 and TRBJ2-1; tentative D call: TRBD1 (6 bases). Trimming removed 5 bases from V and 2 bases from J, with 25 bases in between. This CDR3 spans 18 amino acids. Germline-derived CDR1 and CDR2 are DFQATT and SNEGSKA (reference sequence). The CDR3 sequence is CSAASEGRGTGTYNEQFF. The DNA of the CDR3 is TGCAGTGCTGCCTCCGAGGGCAGGGGCACTGGGACCTACAATGAGCAGTTCTTC.

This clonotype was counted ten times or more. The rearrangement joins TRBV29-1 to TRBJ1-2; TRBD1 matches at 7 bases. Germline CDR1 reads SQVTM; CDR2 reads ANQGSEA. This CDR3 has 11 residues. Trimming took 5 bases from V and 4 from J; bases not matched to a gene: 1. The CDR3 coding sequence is TGCAGCGTTCAGGGGGTCTATGGCTACACCTTC. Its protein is CSVQGVYGYTF.

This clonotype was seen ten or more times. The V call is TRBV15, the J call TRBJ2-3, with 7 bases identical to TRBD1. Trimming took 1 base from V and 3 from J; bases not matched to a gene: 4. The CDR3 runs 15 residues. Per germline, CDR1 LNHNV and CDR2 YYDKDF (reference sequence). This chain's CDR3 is CATSRAAGGTDTQYF. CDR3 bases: TGTGCCACCAGCAGAGCGGCAGGGGGTACAGATACGCAGTATTTT.

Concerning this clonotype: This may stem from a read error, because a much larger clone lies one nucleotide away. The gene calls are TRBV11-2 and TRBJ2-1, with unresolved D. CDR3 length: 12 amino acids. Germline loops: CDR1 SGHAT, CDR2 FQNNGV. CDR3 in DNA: TGTGGCAGCAGGCGAGGATGGGATGAGCAGTTCTTC. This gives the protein CGSRRGWDEQFF.

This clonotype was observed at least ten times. The CDR3 DNA sequence: TGCAGCGTTGTCACATACAATGAGCAGTTCTTC. This sequence encodes CSVVTYNEQFF. V usage is TRBV29-1 and J usage is TRBJ2-1; D uncertain. The germline V gene has CDR1 SQVTM and CDR2 ANQGSEA. The CDR3 runs to 11 residues. V gave up 4 bases and J gave up 4 bases, with 5 bases separating them.

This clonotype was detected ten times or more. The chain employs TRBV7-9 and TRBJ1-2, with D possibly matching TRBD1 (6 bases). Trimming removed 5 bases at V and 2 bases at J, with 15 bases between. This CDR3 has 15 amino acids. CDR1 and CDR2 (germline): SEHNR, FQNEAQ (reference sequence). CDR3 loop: CASSAETGRNYGYTF. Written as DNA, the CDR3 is TGTGCCAGCAGCGCCGAGACAGGACGGAACTATGGCTACACCTTC.

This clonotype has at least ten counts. CDR3 amino acids: CASSFGLASEQYF. The CDR3 DNA reads as TGTGCCAGCAGCTTTGGACTAGCCTCCGAGCAGTACTTC. J is TRBJ2-7 and V is TRBV28, with 8 bases that match TRBD2. Germline V gene lookup returns CDR1 MDHEN and CDR2 SYDVKM. The CDR3 runs to 13 residues. The V segment lost 6 bases and the J segment 6 bases; nucleotides outside the gene matches: 7.

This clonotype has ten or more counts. The CDR3 spells CASSLGLAGPYEQYF. CDR3 DNA: TGTGCCAGCAGCCTCGGACTAGCGGGGCCCTACGAGCAGTACTTC. V and J are TRBV7-3 and TRBJ2-7; 12 bases line up with TRBD2. CDR1 is SGHTA and CDR2 is FQGTGA in the germline V gene. This CDR3 is built from 15 residues. The V and J ends lost 5 bases and 2 bases, in that order; junction bases with no gene match: 4.

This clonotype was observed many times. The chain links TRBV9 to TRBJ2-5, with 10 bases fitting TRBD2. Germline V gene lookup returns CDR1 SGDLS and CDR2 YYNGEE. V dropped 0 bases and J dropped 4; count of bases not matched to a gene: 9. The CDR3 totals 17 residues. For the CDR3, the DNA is TGTGCCAGCAGCGTAGGAGCGGGGGGGCCGCCCAGAGAGACCCAGTACTTC. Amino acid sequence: CASSVGAGGPPRETQYF.

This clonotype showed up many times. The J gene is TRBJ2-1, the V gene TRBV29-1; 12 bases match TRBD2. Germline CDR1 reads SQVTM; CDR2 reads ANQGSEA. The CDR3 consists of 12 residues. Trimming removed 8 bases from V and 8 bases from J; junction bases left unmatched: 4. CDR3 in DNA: TGCAGCAGACTAGCGGGAGTTTATGAGCAGTTCTTC. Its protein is CSRLAGVYEQFF.

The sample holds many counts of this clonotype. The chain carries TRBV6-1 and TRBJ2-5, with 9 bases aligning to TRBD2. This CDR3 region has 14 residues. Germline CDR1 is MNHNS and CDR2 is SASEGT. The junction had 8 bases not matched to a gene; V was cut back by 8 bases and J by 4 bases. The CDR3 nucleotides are TGTGCCAGCCACCTACCGGGACTAGCAGAGACCCAGTACTTC. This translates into CASHLPGLAETQYF.

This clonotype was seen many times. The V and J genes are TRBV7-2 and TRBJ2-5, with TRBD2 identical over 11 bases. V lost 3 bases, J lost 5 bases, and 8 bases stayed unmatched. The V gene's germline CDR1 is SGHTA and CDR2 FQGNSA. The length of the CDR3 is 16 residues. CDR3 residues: CASSLGSGGVSETQYF. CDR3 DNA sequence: TGTGCCAGCAGCTTGGGTAGCGGGGGGGTGTCGGAGACCCAGTACTTC.

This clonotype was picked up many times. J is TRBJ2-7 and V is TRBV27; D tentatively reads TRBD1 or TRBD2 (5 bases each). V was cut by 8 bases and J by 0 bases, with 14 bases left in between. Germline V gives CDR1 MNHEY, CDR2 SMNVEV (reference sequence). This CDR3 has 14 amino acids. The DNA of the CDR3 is TGTGCCAGCCGAGGGGTCGACCCCTCCTACGAGCAGTACTTC. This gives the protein CASRGVDPSYEQYF.

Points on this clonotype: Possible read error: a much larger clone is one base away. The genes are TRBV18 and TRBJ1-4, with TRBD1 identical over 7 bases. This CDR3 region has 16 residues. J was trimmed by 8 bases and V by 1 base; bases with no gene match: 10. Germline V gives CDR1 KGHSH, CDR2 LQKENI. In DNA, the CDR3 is TGTGCCAGCTCACCACTCTCCGGGACAGTGCTCGAAAAACTGTTTTTT. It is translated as CASSPLSGTVLEKLFF.

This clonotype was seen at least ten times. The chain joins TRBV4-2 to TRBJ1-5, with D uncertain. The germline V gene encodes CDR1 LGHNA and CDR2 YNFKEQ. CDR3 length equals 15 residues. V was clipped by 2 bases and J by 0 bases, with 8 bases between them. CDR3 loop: CASSQNRDSNQPQHF. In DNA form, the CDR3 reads TGTGCCAGCAGCCAAAACAGAGATAGCAATCAGCCCCAGCATTTT.

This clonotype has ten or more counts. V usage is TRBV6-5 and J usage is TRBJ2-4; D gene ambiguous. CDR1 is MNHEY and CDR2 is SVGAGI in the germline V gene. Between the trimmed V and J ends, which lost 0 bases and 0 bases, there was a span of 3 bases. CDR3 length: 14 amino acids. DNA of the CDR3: TGTGCCAGCAGTTACTCACTAGCCAAAAACATTCAGTACTTC. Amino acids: CASSYSLAKNIQYF.